This T cell receptor (beta chain) appears in the sequencing data of a study of cytomegalovirus exposure and HLA in healthy donors. PCR amplification relied on 60 Vbeta primers (plus 13 Jbeta primers). Only in-frame clones appear in the TCRdb table, and some are missing; sequencing was by immunoSEQ multiplex PCR. The profile shows around 130,000 clones, over 60% of them singletons. This CDR3 has 15 amino acids. The germline V and J ends were trimmed by 4 bases and 5 bases, with 15 bases remaining between them. CDR1 SGDLS and CDR2 YYNGEE come from the germline V gene. J is TRBJ2-2 and V is TRBV9; possible D gene TRBD2, 7 bases. The sequencing sample was made of PBMCs. The origin of this receptor is a human donor in good health. The CDR3 loop is CASSKEGRGTGELFF. The CDR3 DNA reads TGTGCCAGCAGCAAAGAGGGGAGGGGGACCGGGGAGCTGTTTTTT.